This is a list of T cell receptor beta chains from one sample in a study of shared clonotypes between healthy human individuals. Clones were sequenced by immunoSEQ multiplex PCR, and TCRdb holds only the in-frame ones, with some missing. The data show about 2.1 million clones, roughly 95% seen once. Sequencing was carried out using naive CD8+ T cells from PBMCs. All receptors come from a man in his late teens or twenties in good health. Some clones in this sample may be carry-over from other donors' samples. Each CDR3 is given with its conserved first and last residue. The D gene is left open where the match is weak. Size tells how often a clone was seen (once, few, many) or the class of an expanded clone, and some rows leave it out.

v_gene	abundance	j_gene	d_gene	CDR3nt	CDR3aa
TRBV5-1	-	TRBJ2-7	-	TGCGCCAGCAGCTTGGCCTTTATGGGCAGGAGCTCCTACGAGCAGTACTTC	CASSLAFMGRSSYEQYF
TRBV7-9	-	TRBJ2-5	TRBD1	TGTGCCAGCAGCTCCCGTAAGGGGGCGACCCTGACGGTGGAGACCCAGTACTTC	CASSSRKGATLTVETQYF
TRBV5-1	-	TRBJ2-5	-	TGCGCCAGCAGATCCGGAGACGGACAAGAGACCCAGTACTTC	CASRSGDGQETQYF
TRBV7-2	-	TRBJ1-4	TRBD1	TGTGCCAGCAGCCCCACCCCAGGGGGCGGCGGAAAACTGTTTTTT	CASSPTPGGGGKLFF
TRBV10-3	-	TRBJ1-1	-	TGTGCCATCAGTGAGATCAAGAACACTGAAGCTTTCTTT	CAISEIKNTEAFF
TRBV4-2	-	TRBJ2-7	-	TGTGCCAGCAGCCAAGATTCCTACGAGCAGTACTTC	CASSQDSYEQYF
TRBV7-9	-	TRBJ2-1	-	TGTGCCAGCAGCCGAACCGGGGGCTTCGGATTAGTGCAGTTCTTC	CASSRTGGFGLVQFF
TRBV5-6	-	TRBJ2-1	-	TGTGCCAGCACTTTGGCTGGCGGAGTCCTTACCTACAATGAGCAGTTCTTC	CASTLAGGVLTYNEQFF
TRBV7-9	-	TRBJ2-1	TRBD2	TGTGCCAGCAGCCGGACTAGCGGGAGGGCCCATGAGCAGTTCTTC	CASSRTSGRAHEQFF
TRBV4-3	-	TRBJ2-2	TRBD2	TGCGCCAGCAGCCAAGCCCTACTAGCGGGAGGGGACACCGGGGAGCTGTTTTTT	CASSQALLAGGDTGELFF
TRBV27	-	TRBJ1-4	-	TGTGCCAGCAGTTTGCTACAGGACCAAGAAAAACTGTTTTTT	CASSLLQDQEKLFF
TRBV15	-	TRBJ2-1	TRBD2	TGTGCCACCAGCAGAGATGTACAGCGGGGGTCCTACTATCCAAGCGATGAGCAGTTCTTC	CATSRDVQRGSYYPSDEQFF
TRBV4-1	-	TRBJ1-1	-	TGCGCCAGCAGCCAAGAGGCAGGGATGAACACTGAAGCTTTCTTT	CASSQEAGMNTEAFF
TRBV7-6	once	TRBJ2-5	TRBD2	TGTGCCAGCAGCGGGGCTATAGCGGGAGTAGGAGAGACCCAGTACTTC	CASSGAIAGVGETQYF
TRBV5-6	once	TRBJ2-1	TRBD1	TGTGCCAGCAGACGGACAGGGTGGAATGAGCAGTTCTTC	CASRRTGWNEQFF
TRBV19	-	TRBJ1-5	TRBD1	TGTGCCAGTAGTCGAATTAGGGACAGGGGACAGCCCCAGCATTTT	CASSRIRDRGQPQHF
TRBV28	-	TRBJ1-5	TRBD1	TGTGCCAGCAGCTTTGACAGGGGAGGCAATCAGCCCCAGCATTTT	CASSFDRGGNQPQHF
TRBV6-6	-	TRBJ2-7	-	TGTGCCACCCGCTGGTTTCAGGGGACCAACTACGAGCAGTACTTC	CATRWFQGTNYEQYF
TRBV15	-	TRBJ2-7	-	TGTGCCACCAGCAACTCCAGACAGAGCTCCTACGAGCAGTACTTC	CATSNSRQSSYEQYF
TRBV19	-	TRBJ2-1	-	TGTGCCATCGGGGCGGGCTCCTACAATGAGCAGTTCTTC	CAIGAGSYNEQFF
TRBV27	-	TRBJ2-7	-	TGTGCCAGCTCCTTTGGGGCCCGTAGCGAGCAGTACTTC	CASSFGARSEQYF
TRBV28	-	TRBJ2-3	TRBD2	TGTGCCAGCAGGGGACTAGGGCCAGATACGCAGTATTTT	CASRGLGPDTQYF
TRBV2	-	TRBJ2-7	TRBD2	TGTGCCAGCACCGGATCCGGGACTAGCGGGGGATCCTACGAGCAGTACTTC	CASTGSGTSGGSYEQYF
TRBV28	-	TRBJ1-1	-	TGTGCCAGCAGCAACCCCCTCTACGAAGCTTTCTTT	CASSNPLYEAFF
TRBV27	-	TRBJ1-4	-	TGTGCCAGCAGTTTAACACCAGCAACTAATGAAAAACTGTTTTTT	CASSLTPATNEKLFF
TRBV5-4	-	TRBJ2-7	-	TGTGCCAGCAGCTTAGTACTAGTAAGCGAGCAGTACTTC	CASSLVLVSEQYF
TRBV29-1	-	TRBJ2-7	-	TGCAGCGTTGGTGGGGGACACGAGCAGTACTTC	CSVGGGHEQYF
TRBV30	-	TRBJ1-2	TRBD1	TGTGCCTGGAGCCCCCTCCAGGGGGCTTATGGCTACACCTTC	CAWSPLQGAYGYTF
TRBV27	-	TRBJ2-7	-	TGTGCCAGCAGTTTAACACAGGACCCCTACGAGCAGTACTTC	CASSLTQDPYEQYF
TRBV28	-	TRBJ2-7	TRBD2	TGTGCCAGCAGTTCCGGGGGGAACTGGCACGAGCAGTACTTC	CASSSGGNWHEQYF
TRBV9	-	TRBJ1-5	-	TGTGCCAGCAGCATGGGACAATTTAGCAATCAGCCCCAGCATTTT	CASSMGQFSNQPQHF
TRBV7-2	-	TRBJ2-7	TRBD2	TGTGCCAGCAGCCGCAGACTAGCGGGAGTCTACGAGCAGTACTTC	CASSRRLAGVYEQYF
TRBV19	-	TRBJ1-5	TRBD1	TGTGCCAGTAGCTACCCGGACAGGGTTAGTCAGCCCCAGCATTTT	CASSYPDRVSQPQHF
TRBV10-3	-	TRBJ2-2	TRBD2	TGTGCCATCAAATTAGCGGGAGGGCGGAACACCGGGGAGCTGTTTTTT	CAIKLAGGRNTGELFF
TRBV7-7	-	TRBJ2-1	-	TGTGCCAGCAGCTTAGGGGTGAGCTCCTACAATGAGCAGTTCTTC	CASSLGVSSYNEQFF
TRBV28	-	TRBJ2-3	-	TGTGCCAGCAGTCTACCGGGACGGCCCAGCACAGATACGCAGTATTTT	CASSLPGRPSTDTQYF
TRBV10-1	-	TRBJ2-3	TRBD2	TGCGCCAGCACCGGGACTAGCGGAGCCCTCTTCACGCAGTATTTT	CASTGTSGALFTQYF
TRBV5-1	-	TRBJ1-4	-	TGCGCCAGCAGCTTGGAGGCGAGGCGAGCAACTAATGAAAAACTGTTTTTT	CASSLEARRATNEKLFF
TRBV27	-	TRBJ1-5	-	TGTGCCAGCGGAAAGTCCGGGACATCCCAGCCCCAGCATTTT	CASGKSGTSQPQHF
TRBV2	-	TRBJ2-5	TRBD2	TGTGCCAGCATCGGACTAGCGGGAGCGGAGACCCAGTACTTC	CASIGLAGAETQYF
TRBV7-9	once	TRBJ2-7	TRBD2	TGTGCCAGCAGCTCCCTCTGGGGGGGCGAGCAGTACTTC	CASSSLWGGEQYF
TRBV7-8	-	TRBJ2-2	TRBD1	TGTGCCAGCAGGGATAGAAGGGGGCCCGGGGAGCTGTTTTTT	CASRDRRGPGELFF
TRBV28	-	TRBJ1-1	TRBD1	TGTGCCAGCAGACCGGACAGGGAAGTCGCTGAAGCTTTCTTT	CASRPDREVAEAFF
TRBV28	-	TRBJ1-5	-	TGTGCCAGCAGCGGGTGGGGGGGAGGCAATCAGCCCCAGCATTTT	CASSGWGGGNQPQHF
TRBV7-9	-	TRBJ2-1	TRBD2	TGTGCCAGCAGCCCCGGGACTAGCGGGAGAGTCCATGAGCAGTTCTTC	CASSPGTSGRVHEQFF
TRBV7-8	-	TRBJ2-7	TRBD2	TGTGCCAGCAGCTTAGTGGGAGGGCTCTACGAGCAGTACTTC	CASSLVGGLYEQYF
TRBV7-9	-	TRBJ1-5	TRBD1	TGTGCCAGCAGCCCAACAGGGGGTCGCGACAATCAGCCCCAGCATTTT	CASSPTGGRDNQPQHF
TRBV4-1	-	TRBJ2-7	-	TGCGCCAGCAGCCAGTACAAAGGGGGTTACGAGCAGTACTTC	CASSQYKGGYEQYF
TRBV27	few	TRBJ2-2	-	TGTGCCAGCAGTTTACTTAACACCGGGGAGCTGTTTTTT	CASSLLNTGELFF
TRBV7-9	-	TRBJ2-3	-	TGTGCCAGCAGCTCCTATGGTGCCCGGGGGCAAGATACGCAGTATTTT	CASSSYGARGQDTQYF
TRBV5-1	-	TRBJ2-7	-	TGCGCCAGCAGCTCGGGCCCACCCAACGAGCAGTACTTC	CASSSGPPNEQYF
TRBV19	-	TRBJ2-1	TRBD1	TGTGCCAGTACCGACAGGGTGGAGTACAATGAGCAGTTCTTC	CASTDRVEYNEQFF
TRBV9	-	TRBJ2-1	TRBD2	TGTGCCAGCAGCGTCAACAGGAGGGCGGGAGTTCAAAATGAGCAGTTCTTC	CASSVNRRAGVQNEQFF
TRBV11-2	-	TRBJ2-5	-	TGTGCCAGCAGCCCAGGTCCCCAAGAGACCCAGTACTTC	CASSPGPQETQYF